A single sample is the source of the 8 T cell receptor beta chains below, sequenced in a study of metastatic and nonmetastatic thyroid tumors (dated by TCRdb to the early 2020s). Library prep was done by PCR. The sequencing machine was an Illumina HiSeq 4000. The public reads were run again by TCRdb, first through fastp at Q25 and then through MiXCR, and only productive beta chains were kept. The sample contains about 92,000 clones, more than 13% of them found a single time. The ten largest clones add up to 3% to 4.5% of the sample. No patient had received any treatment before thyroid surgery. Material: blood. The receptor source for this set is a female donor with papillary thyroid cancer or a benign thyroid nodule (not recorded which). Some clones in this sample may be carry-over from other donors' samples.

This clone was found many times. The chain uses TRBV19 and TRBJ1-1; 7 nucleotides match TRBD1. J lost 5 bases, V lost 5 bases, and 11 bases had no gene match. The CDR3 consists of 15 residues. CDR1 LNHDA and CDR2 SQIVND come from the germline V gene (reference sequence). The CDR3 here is CASSPPGQLRTEAFF. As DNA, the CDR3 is TGTGCCAGTAGTCCTCCGGGACAGTTAAGGACTGAAGCTTTCTTT.

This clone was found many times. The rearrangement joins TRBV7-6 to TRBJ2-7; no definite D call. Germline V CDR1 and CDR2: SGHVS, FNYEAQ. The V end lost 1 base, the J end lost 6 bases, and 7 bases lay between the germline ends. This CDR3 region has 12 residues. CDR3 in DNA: TGTGCCAGCAGCTTAGGTTCAGGCGAGCAGTACTTC. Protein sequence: CASSLGSGEQYF.

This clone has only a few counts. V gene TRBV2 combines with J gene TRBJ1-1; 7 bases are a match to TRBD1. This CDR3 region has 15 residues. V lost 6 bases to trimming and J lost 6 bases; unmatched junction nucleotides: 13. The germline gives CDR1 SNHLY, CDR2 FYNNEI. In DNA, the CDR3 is TGTGCCAGCAGCCTAACAGGGGAGAGGTTCTCTGAAGCTTTCTTT. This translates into CASSLTGERFSEAFF.

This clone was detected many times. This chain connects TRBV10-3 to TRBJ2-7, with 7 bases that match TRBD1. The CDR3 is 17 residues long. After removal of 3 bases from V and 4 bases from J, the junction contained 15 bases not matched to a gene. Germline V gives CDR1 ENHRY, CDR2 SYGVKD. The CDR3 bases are TGTGCCATCAGTGAAAGCCTGACAGGGCCCGGGGCGTACGAGCAGTACTTC. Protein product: CAISESLTGPGAYEQYF.

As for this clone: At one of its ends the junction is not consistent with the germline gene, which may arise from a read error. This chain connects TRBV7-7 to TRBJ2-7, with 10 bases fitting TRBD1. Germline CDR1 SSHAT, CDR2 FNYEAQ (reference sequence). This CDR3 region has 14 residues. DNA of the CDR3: TGTGCTAGCAGCTTAGGGACAGGGGTAGGCGAGCAGTACTTC. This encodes CASSLGTGVGEQYF. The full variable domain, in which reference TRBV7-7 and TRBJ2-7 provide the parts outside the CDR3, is GAGVSQSPRYKVTKRGQDVTLRCDPISSHATLYWYQQALGQGPEFLTYFNYEAQPDKSGLPSDRFSAERPEGSISTLTIQRTEQRDSAMYRCASSLGTGVGEQYFGPGTRLTVT.

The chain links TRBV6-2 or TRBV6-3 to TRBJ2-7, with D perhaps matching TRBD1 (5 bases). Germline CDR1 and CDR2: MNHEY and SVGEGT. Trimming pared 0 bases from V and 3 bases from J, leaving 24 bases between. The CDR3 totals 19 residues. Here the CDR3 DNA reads TGTGCCAGCAGTTACTCGAATCCGCAGGGTCGGTTCGAAGACTACGAGCAGTACTTC. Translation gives CASSYSNPQGRFEDYEQYF.

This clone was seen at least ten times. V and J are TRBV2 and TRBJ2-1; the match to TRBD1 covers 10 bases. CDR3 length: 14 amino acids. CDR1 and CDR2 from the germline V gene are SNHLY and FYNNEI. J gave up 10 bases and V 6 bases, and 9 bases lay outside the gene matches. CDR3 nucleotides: TGTGCCAGCAGCGGGGACAGGGGAAAGGACGAGCAGTTCTTC. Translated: CASSGDRGKDEQFF.

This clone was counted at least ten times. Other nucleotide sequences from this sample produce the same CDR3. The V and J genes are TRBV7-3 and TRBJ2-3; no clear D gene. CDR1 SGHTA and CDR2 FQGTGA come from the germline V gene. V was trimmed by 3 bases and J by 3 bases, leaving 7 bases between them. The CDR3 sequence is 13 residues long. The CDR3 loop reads CASSFTWTDTQYF. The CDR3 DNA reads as TGTGCCAGCAGCTTTACTTGGACAGATACGCAGTATTTT.